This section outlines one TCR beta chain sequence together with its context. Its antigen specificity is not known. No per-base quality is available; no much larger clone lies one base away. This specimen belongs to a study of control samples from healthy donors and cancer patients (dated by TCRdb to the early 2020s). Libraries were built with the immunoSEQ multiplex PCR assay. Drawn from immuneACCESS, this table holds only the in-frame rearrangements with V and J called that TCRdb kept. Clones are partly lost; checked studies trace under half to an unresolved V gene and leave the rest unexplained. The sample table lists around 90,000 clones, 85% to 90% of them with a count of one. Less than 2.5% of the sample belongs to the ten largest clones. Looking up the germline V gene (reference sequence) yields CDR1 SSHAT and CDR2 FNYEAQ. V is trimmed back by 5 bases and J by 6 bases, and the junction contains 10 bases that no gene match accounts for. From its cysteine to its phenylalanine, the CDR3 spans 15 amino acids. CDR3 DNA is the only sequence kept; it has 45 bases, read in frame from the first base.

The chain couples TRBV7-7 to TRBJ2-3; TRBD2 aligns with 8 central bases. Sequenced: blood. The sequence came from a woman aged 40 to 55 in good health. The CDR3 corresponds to CASSPDFGGEDTQYF. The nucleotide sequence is TGTGCCAGCAGCCCTGATTTCGGGGGGGAGGATACGCAGTATTTT.